This T cell receptor beta chain was captured by sequencing in a study of cytomegalovirus exposure and HLA in healthy donors. Study-wide findings and caveats: In an earlier analysis, most TCR beta V segments were productive about 87% or about 30% of the time.

With respect to this clone: Antigen specificity is unknown.

In nominal health when sampled, donors likely had unrecorded immune exposures nonetheless. From germline, CDR1 is SEHNR and CDR2 FQNEAQ (reference sequence). CDR3 size: 14 residues. PCR primers comprised 60 Vbeta and 13 Jbeta primers. Profiling relied on immunoSEQ multiplex PCR, and the TCRdb table lists in-frame clones only, not all of them. The table shows roughly 190,000 clones, with 70% to 80% occurring only once. The chain is built from TRBV7-9 and TRBJ2-5; D might be TRBD2 (5 bases). Gene TRBJ2-7 matches the end of the DNA better, so the J call may be wrong. Sequencing input: PBMCs. This clonotype originated in a woman aged 50 to 60 in good health and CMV-seronegative. The CDR3, as DNA: TGTGCCAGCACTAGCTGGCAGGCCTCCTACGAGCAGTACTTC. Encoded protein: CASTSWQASYEQYF.